The clone carrying this T cell receptor beta chain turned up a few times. Its target is not known. Per the germline V gene, CDR1 is SGHVS and CDR2 is FNYEAQ. Trimming left V 5 bases short and J 0 bases short, with 17 bases between. This CDR3 has 16 residues. The sample originates from a study of T-cell memory formation after mild COVID-19. Whole-study results and caveats: Confirmation of SARS-CoV-2 specificity was lacking for second-wave clones peaking day 37.

TCR alpha and TCR beta cDNA libraries carrying sample barcodes and UMIs were produced by 5'RACE using constant-segment primers. In TCRdb, the 5' RACE reads were re-called with MiXCR into one record per CDR3 protein. The sample consists of fewer than 550,000 distinct CDR3 sequences, 20% of them appearing once. The receptor's source is an adult woman who had mild COVID-19 (a few samples of this study predate the infection). Cell type and time point are not known. The material sequenced was PBMCs or a T cell subset sorted from them (not recorded which). V and J are TRBV7-6 and TRBJ2-7, with D tentatively TRBD1 or TRBD2 (5 bases each). DNA for the CDR3: TGTGCCAGCAGCGCTAATTCCGGGACGTTCTCCTACGAGCAGTACTTC. Translating it yields CASSANSGTFSYEQYF.